The present T cell receptor beta chain was sequenced within a study of human T cells and chemical hapten exposure. This clonotype was counted at least ten times. The antigen is undetermined. From the RACE reads, TCRdb called clonotypes with MiXCR, one entry per CDR3 protein. Of 250,000 or so distinct CDR3 sequences listed, approximately 7.5% are singletons. The sample's time point: pre-sensitization, week 0. Treatment noted: therapeutic diphenylcyclopropenone sensitization with weekly scalp DPC. Alopecia patients between 18 and 70 years old and suitable for DPC were used as donors. Study outcomes and limitations: It was expanded TCRs that formed significantly more large CDR3 similarity clusters than controls did. TCRs above 1 in 1000 frequency stayed constant with DPC sensitization.

V trimming: 7 bases; J trimming: 5 bases; junction bases outside the gene matches: 6. Germline V gives CDR1 MNHNS, CDR2 SASEGT. The CDR3 is 13 residues long. The receptor was derived from a man younger than 35 with alopecia areata. Some clones in this sample may be carry-over from other donors' samples. V gene TRBV6-1 combines with J gene TRBJ1-1, with 8 bases aligning to TRBD1. The sequences come from whole blood, collected in connection with sensitization to the hapten diphenylcyclopropenone (DPC). Written as DNA, the CDR3 is TGTGCCAGCAAGGGGACAGGCGGGACTGAAGCTTTCTTT. Its protein is CASKGTGGTEAFF.